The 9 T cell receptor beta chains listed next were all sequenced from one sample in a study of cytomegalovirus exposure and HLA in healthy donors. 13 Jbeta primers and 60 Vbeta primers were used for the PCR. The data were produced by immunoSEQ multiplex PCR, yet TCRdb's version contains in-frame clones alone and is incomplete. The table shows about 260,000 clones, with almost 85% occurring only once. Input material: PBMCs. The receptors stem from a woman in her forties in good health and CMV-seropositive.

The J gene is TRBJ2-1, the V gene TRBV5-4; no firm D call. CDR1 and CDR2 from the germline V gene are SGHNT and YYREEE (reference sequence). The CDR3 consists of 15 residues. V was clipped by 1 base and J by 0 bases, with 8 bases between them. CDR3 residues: CASSLSRSSYNEQFF. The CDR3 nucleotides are TGTGCCAGCAGCTTGTCGCGGTCCTCCTACAATGAGCAGTTCTTC. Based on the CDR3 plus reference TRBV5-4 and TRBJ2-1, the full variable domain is ETGVTQSPTHLIKTRGQQVTLRCSSQSGHNTVSWYQQALGQGPQFIFQYYREEENGRGNFPPRFSGLQFPNYSSELNVNALELDDSALYLCASSLSRSSYNEQFFGPGTRLTVL.

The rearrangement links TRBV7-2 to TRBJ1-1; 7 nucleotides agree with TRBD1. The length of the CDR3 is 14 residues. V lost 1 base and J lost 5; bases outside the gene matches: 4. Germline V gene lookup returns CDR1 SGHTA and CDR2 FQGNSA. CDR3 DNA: TGTGCCAGCAGCTTAGGAGGGGGCTTAACTGAAGCTTTCTTT. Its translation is CASSLGGGLTEAFF.

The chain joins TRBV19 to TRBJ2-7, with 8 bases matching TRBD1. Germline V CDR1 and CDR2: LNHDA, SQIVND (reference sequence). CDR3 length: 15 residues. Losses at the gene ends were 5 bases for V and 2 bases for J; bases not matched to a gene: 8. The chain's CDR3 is CASSPTGTGPYEQYF. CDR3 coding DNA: TGTGCCAGTAGTCCTACCGGGACAGGCCCCTACGAGCAGTACTTC.

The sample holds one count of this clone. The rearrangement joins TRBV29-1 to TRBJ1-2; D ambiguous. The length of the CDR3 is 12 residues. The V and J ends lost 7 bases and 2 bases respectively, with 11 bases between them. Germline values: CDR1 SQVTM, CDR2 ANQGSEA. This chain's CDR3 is CSGGGGNYGYTF. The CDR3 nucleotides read TGCAGCGGCGGTGGAGGGAACTATGGCTACACCTTC.

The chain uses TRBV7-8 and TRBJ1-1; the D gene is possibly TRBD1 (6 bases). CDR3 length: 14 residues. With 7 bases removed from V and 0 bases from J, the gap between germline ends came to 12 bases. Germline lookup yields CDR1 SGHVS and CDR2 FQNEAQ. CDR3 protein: CASTQGQMNTEAFF. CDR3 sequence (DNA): TGTGCCAGCACACAGGGTCAGATGAACACTGAAGCTTTCTTT.

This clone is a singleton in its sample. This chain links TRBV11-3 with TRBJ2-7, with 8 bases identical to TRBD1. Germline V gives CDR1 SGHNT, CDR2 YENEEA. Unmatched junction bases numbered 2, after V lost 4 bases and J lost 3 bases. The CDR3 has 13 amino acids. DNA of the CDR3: TGTGCCAGCAGCTCCGACAGGGGCTACGAGCAGTACTTC. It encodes CASSSDRGYEQYF.

The CDR3 coding sequence is TGTGCCAGCAGCTTATGGGTCAGGGCGGGAGTCCCGAACACCGGGGAGCTGTTTTTT. This codes for CASSLWVRAGVPNTGELFF. The chain recombines TRBV13 with TRBJ2-2; 7 positions agree with TRBD2. CDR1 PRHDT and CDR2 FYEKMQ come from the germline V gene (reference sequence). This CDR3 region has 19 residues. The ends lost 2 bases at V and 0 bases at J; junction bases unmatched: 12.

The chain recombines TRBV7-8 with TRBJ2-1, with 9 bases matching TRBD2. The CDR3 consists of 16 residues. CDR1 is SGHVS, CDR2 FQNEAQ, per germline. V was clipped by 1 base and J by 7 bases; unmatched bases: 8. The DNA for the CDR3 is TGTGCCAGCAGCTTAGTCCGCCTAGCGGGAAGGAATGAGCAGTTCTTC. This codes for CASSLVRLAGRNEQFF.

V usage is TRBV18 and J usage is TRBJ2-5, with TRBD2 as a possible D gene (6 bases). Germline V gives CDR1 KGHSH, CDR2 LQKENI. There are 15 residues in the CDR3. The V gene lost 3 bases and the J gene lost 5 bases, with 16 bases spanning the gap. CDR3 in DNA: TGTGCCAGCTCACCCAGGACTACGACGGGGGAGACCCAGTACTTC. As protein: CASSPRTTTGETQYF.